These 10 T cell receptor beta chains came from one sample sequenced in a study of cytomegalovirus exposure and HLA in healthy donors. Profiling relied on immunoSEQ multiplex PCR, and the TCRdb table lists in-frame clones only, not all of them. The sample lists roughly 150,000 clones; 96% were seen once. Material for sequencing was PBMCs. Receptors originate from a young woman in good health and CMV-seronegative.

The chain combines TRBV5-1 with TRBJ2-3; D gene ambiguous. V shed 4 bases and J shed 0 bases, with 6 bases lying between them. Germline V gene sequence: CDR1 SGHRS, CDR2 YFSETQ. There are 13 residues in the CDR3. This CDR3 is CASSPFSTDTQYF. The CDR3 DNA sequence: TGCGCCAGCAGCCCTTTTAGCACAGATACGCAGTATTTT.

In this sample, this clone turned up once. The chain recombines TRBV5-5 with TRBJ1-5, with D unclear. This CDR3 is 14 amino acids long. CDR1 is SGHKS and CDR2 is YYEKEE in the germline V gene (reference sequence). With 0 bases removed from V and 5 bases from J, the gap between germline ends came to 9 bases. The CDR3, as DNA: TGTGCCAGCAGCTTGGAGGTGCGGGATCAGCCCCAGCATTTT. Encoded protein: CASSLEVRDQPQHF.

The rearrangement links TRBV7-8 to TRBJ2-2; 7 nucleotides match TRBD1. Germline values: CDR1 SGHVS, CDR2 FQNEAQ. This CDR3 has 17 residues. V shed 2 bases, J shed 4 bases, and the junction held 10 bases outside the gene matches. CDR3 bases: TGTGCCAGCAGCTTACAAGGGACAGCTTTGGGCACCGGGGAGCTGTTTTTT. Translating gives CASSLQGTALGTGELFF.

CDR3 sequence: CASSLEARGGQETQYF. CDR3 DNA: TGTGCCAGCAGCCTGGAAGCGCGGGGGGGGCAAGAGACCCAGTACTTC. The chain uses TRBV7-6 and TRBJ2-5; 9 positions agree with TRBD2. Trimming removed 5 bases from V and 2 bases from J; junction bases left unmatched: 9. Germline CDR1 SGHVS, CDR2 FNYEAQ. The CDR3 length is 16 residues.

The V gene is TRBV14, the J gene TRBJ2-7, with TRBD1 matching over 7 bases. The CDR3 has 16 residues. The germline CDR1 and CDR2 sequences are SGHDN and FVKESK. V dropped 1 base and J dropped 2; count of bases not matched to a gene: 8. CDR3 protein: CASSQALQTGTYEQYF. The CDR3 DNA reads TGTGCCAGCAGCCAAGCCCTACAGACAGGGACCTACGAGCAGTACTTC. The full variable domain, rest sourced from reference TRBV14 and TRBJ2-7, is EAGVTQFPSHSVIEKGQTVTLRCDPISGHDNLYWYRRVMGKEIKFLLHFVKESKQDESGMPNNRFLAERTGGTYSTLKVQPAELEDSGVYFCASSQALQTGTYEQYFGPGTRLTVT.

The chain combines TRBV15 with TRBJ2-7, with D possibly TRBD2 on 5 matching bases. This CDR3 is built from 14 residues. Trimming cost V 5 bases and J 1 base, with 12 bases left between them. Per the germline V gene, CDR1 is LNHNV and CDR2 is YYDKDF (reference sequence). DNA for the CDR3: TGTGCCACCAGCCGACACGGGATTTCCTACGAGCAGTACTTC. It is translated as CATSRHGISYEQYF.

The chain is built from TRBV4-1 and TRBJ2-7; D gene uncertain. The V gene lost 0 bases and the J gene lost 2 bases, with 14 bases spanning the gap. CDR1 and CDR2 from the germline V gene are MGHRA and YSYEKL. The CDR3 loop spans 16 amino acids. The CDR3 coding sequence is TGCGCCAGCAGCCAAGATGAGTTAACGGTCCCCTACGAGCAGTACTTC. Protein: CASSQDELTVPYEQYF.

V and J are TRBV29-1 and TRBJ2-2, with 8 bases lining up with TRBD2. The CDR3 has 14 amino acids. The V gene end was trimmed by 7 bases and the J gene end by 0 bases; junction bases not matched to a gene: 4. Germline CDR1 and CDR2: SQVTM and ANQGSEA. The CDR3 coding sequence is TGCAGCGCCTCGGGAGGGGCGAACACCGGGGAGCTGTTTTTT. The encoded protein is CSASGGANTGELFF.

The genes are TRBV6-1 and TRBJ2-1; D unclear. V gave up 3 bases and J gave up 6 bases, with 6 bases separating them. There are 12 residues in the CDR3. Germline assignment: CDR1 MNHNS and CDR2 SASEGT. The CDR3 region has the DNA TGTGCCAGCAGTGACCCGGGCAATGAGCAGTTCTTC. Translation gives CASSDPGNEQFF.

In nucleotides, the CDR3 is TGTGCCAGCAGTTACCCGACAGGGTACGGCACTGAAGCTTTCTTT. It is translated as CASSYPTGYGTEAFF. This chain uses TRBV6-5 with TRBJ1-1, with TRBD1 identical over 7 bases. Germline lookup yields CDR1 MNHEY and CDR2 SVGAGI. V lost 2 bases and J lost 4; bases outside the gene matches: 7. This CDR3 comprises 15 residues.